A selection of T cell receptor beta chains follows, all from one sample in a study of T-cell reconstitution after alpha-beta-depleted transplantation in children. A single record per CDR3 protein comes from TCRdb applying MiXCR to the PCR reads. The sample comprises some 500,000 distinct CDR3 sequences, about 30% of which are singletons, and 2% to 3% rests with the top ten. The sample consisted of PBMCs from the stem cell graft donor, taken from the stem cell graft. Every receptor here comes from a human donor who donated a stem cell graft to a child with aplastic anemia. The CDR3 runs from the conserved cysteine through the conserved F or W. Not every row has a clone size; where given, it reads once, few, many or a size class.

j_call: TRBJ2-1; clone_size: few; v_call: TRBV7-8; cdr3_aa: CASSPGTSGRATEQFF
j_call: TRBJ2-5; clone_size: few; v_call: TRBV27; cdr3_aa: CASSLLGTQETQYF
j_call: TRBJ2-1; clone_size: few; v_call: TRBV9; cdr3_aa: CASSVGGDAYNEQFF
j_call: TRBJ1-1; clone_size: .; v_call: TRBV29-1; cdr3_aa: CSVDGHTEAFF
j_call: TRBJ2-3; clone_size: few; v_call: TRBV12-3/TRBV12-4; cdr3_aa: CASRGTGGPSTDTQYF
j_call: TRBJ2-7; clone_size: .; v_call: TRBV29-1; cdr3_aa: CSYAGTATYEQYF
j_call: TRBJ2-7; clone_size: .; v_call: TRBV14; cdr3_aa: CASSPRQGQGVYEQYF
j_call: TRBJ1-5; clone_size: .; v_call: TRBV20-1; cdr3_aa: CSARGGTELNQPQHF
j_call: TRBJ2-7; clone_size: few; v_call: TRBV25-1; cdr3_aa: CASSELLAGFYEQYF
j_call: TRBJ2-3; clone_size: few; v_call: TRBV5-1; cdr3_aa: CASSSYLDTQYF
j_call: TRBJ2-1; clone_size: few; v_call: TRBV12-3/TRBV12-4; cdr3_aa: CASSPLAGVVDEQFF
j_call: TRBJ2-5; clone_size: .; v_call: TRBV9; cdr3_aa: CASSVVMETQYF
j_call: TRBJ2-7; clone_size: few; v_call: TRBV20-1; cdr3_aa: CSAIRPGWGYEQYF
j_call: TRBJ1-1; clone_size: .; v_call: TRBV29-1; cdr3_aa: CSVDRGLGSGTEAFF
j_call: TRBJ2-3; clone_size: .; v_call: TRBV20-1; cdr3_aa: CSARWGTDTQYF
j_call: TRBJ1-1; clone_size: .; v_call: TRBV19; cdr3_aa: CASSIRVGGTEAFF